The 13 T cell receptor beta chains below all came from one sample that was sequenced in a study of blood T cell repertoires in COVID-19. Here immunoSEQ multiplex PCR was the method, and the copy in TCRdb shows in-frame clones only, minus some. The sample carries some 350,000 clones, approximately 91% recorded once. The sample taken for sequencing was peripheral blood. Receptor source: an older woman with COVID-19, enrolled during active disease.

The chain is built from TRBV2 and TRBJ2-7; D not certain. This CDR3 spans 13 amino acids. Trimming left V 1 base short and J 3 bases short, with 7 bases between. From germline, CDR1 is SNHLY and CDR2 FYNNEI. The CDR3 is CASSEETYYEQYF. DNA for the CDR3: TGTGCCAGCAGTGAAGAGACTTACTACGAGCAGTACTTC.

This rearrangement joins TRBV21-1 to TRBJ2-3; TRBD1, the table's D call, was not compared with the DNA. TRBV21-1 is flagged as a pseudogene. The CDR3 totals 13 residues. In DNA form, the CDR3 reads TGTGCCAGCAGCAATGGGGCGTCAGATACGCAGTATTTT. This encodes CASSNGASDTQYF.

The V call is TRBV28, the J call TRBJ2-5; D is unresolved. Germline assignment: CDR1 MDHEN and CDR2 SYDVKM. The CDR3 sequence is 14 residues long. Trimming removed 8 bases at V and 2 bases at J, with 15 bases between. CDR3 loop: CASQRLPDQETQYF. The CDR3 DNA sequence: TGTGCCAGCCAACGTTTACCAGATCAAGAGACCCAGTACTTC.

This chain connects TRBV5-1 to TRBJ2-5, with D possibly TRBD2 on 5 matching bases. The V end lost 0 bases, the J end lost 5 bases, and 14 bases lay between the germline ends. The CDR3 has 15 amino acids. From germline, CDR1 is SGHRS and CDR2 YFSETQ. CDR3 protein: CASSLDVGSGETQYF. The CDR3 bases are TGCGCCAGCAGCTTGGATGTGGGTTCGGGGGAGACCCAGTACTTC.

The CDR3: CASSPRQGLEAFF. In DNA form, the CDR3 reads TGTGCCAGCTCACCGCGACAGGGTCTTGAAGCTTTCTTT. This chain uses TRBV18 with TRBJ1-1; TRBD1 aligns across 7 bases. Germline CDR1 reads KGHSH; CDR2 reads LQKENI. V was pared by 3 bases and J by 7 bases, with 5 bases of the junction left unmatched. The CDR3 has 13 amino acids.

The CDR3 protein is CASSAPDRGPLYGYTF. As DNA, the CDR3 is TGTGCCAGCAGTGCCCCAGACAGGGGCCCCCTCTATGGCTACACCTTC. The rearrangement joins TRBV28 to TRBJ1-2; 8 bases fit TRBD1. Germline V CDR1 and CDR2: MDHEN, SYDVKM. The V segment lost 5 bases and the J segment 4 bases; nucleotides outside the gene matches: 12. The CDR3 is made up of 16 amino acids.

The sample holds one count of this clone. CDR3 in DNA: TGTGCCAGCAGCTTAAGTGGGCCGAGCTCCTACAATGAGCAGTTCTTC. It yields the protein CASSLSGPSSYNEQFF. The V and J genes are TRBV7-2 and TRBJ2-1; D gene uncertain. The CDR3 has 16 amino acids. V was trimmed by 2 bases and J by 0 bases, leaving 11 bases between them. From germline, CDR1 is SGHTA and CDR2 FQGNSA.

The chain is built from TRBV19 and TRBJ1-5; 10 bases agree with TRBD1. V shed 6 bases and J 3 bases; nucleotides not matched to a gene: 5. CDR3 length: 15 amino acids. Germline V lookup: CDR1 LNHDA, CDR2 SQIVND (reference sequence). CDR3 sequence reads: CASRPGTGVNQPQHF. CDR3 nucleotide sequence: TGTGCCAGTAGGCCCGGGACAGGGGTCAATCAGCCCCAGCATTTT.

The chain carries TRBV9 and TRBJ2-1, with D maybe TRBD1 (6 bases). The CDR3 loop spans 16 amino acids. Trimming left V 4 bases short and J 2 bases short, with 16 bases between. Germline CDR1 and CDR2: SGDLS and YYNGEE. CDR3 in amino acids: CASSPTLQGPYNEQFF. CDR3 sequence (DNA): TGTGCCAGCAGCCCCACTCTACAGGGCCCCTACAATGAGCAGTTCTTC.

Judged by abundance, this clone is medium-sized. This chain connects TRBV25-1 to TRBJ2-1; TRBD2 is a possible D gene (6 bases). The CDR3 consists of 15 residues. V lost 0 bases and J lost 5, with 11 bases in between. The germline V gene encodes CDR1 MGHDK and CDR2 SYGVNS. The CDR3 spells CASSEYRTTNNEQFF. CDR3 coding DNA: TGTGCCAGCAGTGAATACAGGACTACCAACAATGAGCAGTTCTTC.

The chain employs TRBV2 and TRBJ1-1; possibly TRBD1 for D (6 bases). The germline V gene encodes CDR1 SNHLY and CDR2 FYNNEI. The CDR3 contains 14 residues. Trimming took 3 bases from V and 3 from J, leaving 11 bases between them. The DNA of the CDR3 is TGTGCCAGCAGTGATGGACAGTCCCACACTGAAGCTTTCTTT. Residues: CASSDGQSHTEAFF.

This chain uses TRBV7-2 with TRBJ2-7; no reliable D call. CDR1 and CDR2 (germline): SGHTA, FQGNSA. The CDR3 consists of 13 residues. V was trimmed by 1 base and J by 2 bases, leaving 6 bases between them. This chain's CDR3 is CASSLESAYEQYF. The CDR3 nucleotides read TGTGCCAGCAGCTTAGAATCGGCCTACGAGCAGTACTTC.

This chain joins TRBV6-1 and TRBJ1-4; D is perhaps TRBD1 (6 bases). V was clipped by 3 bases and J by 7 bases, with 18 bases between them. This CDR3 has 16 amino acids. Germline values: CDR1 MNHNS, CDR2 SASEGT. CDR3 amino acids: CASSDVLGAGGEKLFF. CDR3 coding DNA: TGTGCCAGCAGTGATGTCTTGGGGGCGGGAGGTGAAAAACTGTTTTTT.